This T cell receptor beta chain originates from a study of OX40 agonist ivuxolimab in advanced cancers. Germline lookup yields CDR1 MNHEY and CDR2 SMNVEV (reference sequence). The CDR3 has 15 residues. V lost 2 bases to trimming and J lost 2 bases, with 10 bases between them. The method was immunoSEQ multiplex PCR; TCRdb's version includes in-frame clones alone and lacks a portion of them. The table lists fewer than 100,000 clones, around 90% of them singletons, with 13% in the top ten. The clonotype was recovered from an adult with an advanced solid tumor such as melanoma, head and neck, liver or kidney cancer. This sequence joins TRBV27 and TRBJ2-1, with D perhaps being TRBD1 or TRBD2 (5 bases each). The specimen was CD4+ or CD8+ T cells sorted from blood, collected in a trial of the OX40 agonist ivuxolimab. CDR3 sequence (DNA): TGTGCCAGCAGTTTACTAGCAGGGCCCTACAATGAGCAGTTCTTC. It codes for CASSLLAGPYNEQFF.